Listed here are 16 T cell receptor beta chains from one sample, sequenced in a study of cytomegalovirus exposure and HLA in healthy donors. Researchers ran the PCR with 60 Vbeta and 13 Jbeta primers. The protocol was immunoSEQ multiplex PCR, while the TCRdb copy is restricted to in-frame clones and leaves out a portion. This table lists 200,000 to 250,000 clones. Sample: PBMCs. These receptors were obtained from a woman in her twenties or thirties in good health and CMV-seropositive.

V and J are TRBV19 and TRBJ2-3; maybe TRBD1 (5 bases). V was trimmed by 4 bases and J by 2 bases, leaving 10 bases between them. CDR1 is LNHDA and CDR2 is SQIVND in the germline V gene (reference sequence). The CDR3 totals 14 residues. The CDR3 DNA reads TGTGCCAGTAGTAGTCAGGGAACCACAGATACGCAGTATTTT. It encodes CASSSQGTTDTQYF.

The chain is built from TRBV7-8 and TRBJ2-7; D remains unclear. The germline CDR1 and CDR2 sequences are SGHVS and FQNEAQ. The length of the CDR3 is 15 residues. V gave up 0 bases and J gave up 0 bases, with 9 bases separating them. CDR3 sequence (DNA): TGTGCCAGCAGCTTAGCGCACGGTAGCTCCTACGAGCAGTACTTC. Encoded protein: CASSLAHGSSYEQYF.

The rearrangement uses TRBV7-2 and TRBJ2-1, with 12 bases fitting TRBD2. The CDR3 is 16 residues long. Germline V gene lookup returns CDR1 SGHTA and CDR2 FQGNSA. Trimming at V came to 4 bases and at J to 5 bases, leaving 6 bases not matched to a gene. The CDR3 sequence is CASSYVTSGRHNEQFF. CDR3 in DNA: TGTGCCAGCAGCTACGTGACTAGCGGGAGACACAATGAGCAGTTCTTC.

CDR3 protein: CASSFDSNTEAFF. Written as DNA, the CDR3 is TGTGCCAGCAGCTTCGACTCGAACACTGAAGCTTTCTTT. The rearrangement uses TRBV7-9 and TRBJ1-1; D uncertain. CDR3 length: 13 amino acids. Germline V gene lookup returns CDR1 SEHNR and CDR2 FQNEAQ (reference sequence). The V gene lost 3 bases and the J gene lost 1 base, with 6 bases spanning the gap.

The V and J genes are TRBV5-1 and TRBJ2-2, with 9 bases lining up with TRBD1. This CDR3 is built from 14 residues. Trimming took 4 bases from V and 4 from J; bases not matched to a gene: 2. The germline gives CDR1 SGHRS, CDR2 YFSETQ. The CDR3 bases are TGCGCCAGCAGCCAGACAGGGGGCACCGGGGAGCTGTTTTTT. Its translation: CASSQTGGTGELFF.

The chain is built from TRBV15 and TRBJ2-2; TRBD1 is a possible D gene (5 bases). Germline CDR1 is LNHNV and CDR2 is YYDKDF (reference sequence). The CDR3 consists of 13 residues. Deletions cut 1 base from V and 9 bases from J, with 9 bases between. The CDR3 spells CATSRATGRELFF. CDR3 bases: TGTGCCACCAGCAGAGCTACAGGCCGGGAGCTGTTTTTT.

CDR3 in DNA: TGTGCCAGCAGGGTCGGGGAGGGTACGCAGTATTTT. It translates to CASRVGEGTQYF. The rearrangement links TRBV6-5 to TRBJ2-3; 7 bases map to TRBD2. Germline-derived CDR1 and CDR2 are MNHEY and SVGAGI. This CDR3 is 12 amino acids long. With V trimmed by 6 bases and J by 8 bases, 5 bases remained unmatched.

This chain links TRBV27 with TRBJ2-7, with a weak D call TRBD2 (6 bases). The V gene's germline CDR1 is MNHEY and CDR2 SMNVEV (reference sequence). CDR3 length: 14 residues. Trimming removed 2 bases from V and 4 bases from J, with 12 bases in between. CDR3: CASSLELASYEQYF. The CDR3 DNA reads TGTGCCAGCAGTTTAGAACTAGCCTCTTACGAGCAGTACTTC.

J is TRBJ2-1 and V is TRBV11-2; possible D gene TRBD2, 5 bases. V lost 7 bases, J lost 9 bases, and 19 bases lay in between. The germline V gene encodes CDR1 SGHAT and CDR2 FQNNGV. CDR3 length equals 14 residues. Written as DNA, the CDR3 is TGTGCCAGCACCTCCGGGGTGCCTTGGGGTGAGCAGTTCTTC. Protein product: CASTSGVPWGEQFF.

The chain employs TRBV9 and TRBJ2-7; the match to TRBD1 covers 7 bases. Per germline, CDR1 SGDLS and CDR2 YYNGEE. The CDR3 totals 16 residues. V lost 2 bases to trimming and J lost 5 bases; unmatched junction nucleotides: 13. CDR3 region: CASSVKTGVLWDEQYF. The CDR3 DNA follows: TGTGCCAGCAGCGTGAAAACAGGGGTCTTGTGGGACGAGCAGTACTTC.

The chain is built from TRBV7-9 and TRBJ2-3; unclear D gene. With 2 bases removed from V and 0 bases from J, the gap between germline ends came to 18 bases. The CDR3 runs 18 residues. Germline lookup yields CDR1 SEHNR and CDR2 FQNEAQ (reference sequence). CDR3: CASSLLPGLPSSTDTQYF. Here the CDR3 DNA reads TGTGCCAGCAGCTTACTTCCAGGCCTACCTTCTAGCACAGATACGCAGTATTTT.

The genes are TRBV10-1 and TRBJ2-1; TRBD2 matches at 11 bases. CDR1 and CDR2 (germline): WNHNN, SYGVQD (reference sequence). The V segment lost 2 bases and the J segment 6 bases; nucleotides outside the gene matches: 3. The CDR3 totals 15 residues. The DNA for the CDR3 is TGCGCCAGCAGTGAGGGGACTAGCGGAATCAATGAGCAGTTCTTC. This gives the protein CASSEGTSGINEQFF.

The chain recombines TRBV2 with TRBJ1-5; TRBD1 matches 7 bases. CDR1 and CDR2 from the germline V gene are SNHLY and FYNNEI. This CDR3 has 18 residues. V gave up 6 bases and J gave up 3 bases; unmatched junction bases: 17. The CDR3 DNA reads TGTGCCAGCAGGGACTACAGGGGCCGCGGCTTCCTCAATCAGCCCCAGCATTTT. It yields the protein CASRDYRGRGFLNQPQHF.

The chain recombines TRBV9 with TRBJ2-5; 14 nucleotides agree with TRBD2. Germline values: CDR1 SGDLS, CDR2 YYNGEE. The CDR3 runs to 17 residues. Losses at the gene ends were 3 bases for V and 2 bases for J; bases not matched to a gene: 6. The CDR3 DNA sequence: TGTGCCAGCAGCGCGGGACTAGCGGGAGCTTGGCAAGAGACCCAGTACTTC. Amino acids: CASSAGLAGAWQETQYF.

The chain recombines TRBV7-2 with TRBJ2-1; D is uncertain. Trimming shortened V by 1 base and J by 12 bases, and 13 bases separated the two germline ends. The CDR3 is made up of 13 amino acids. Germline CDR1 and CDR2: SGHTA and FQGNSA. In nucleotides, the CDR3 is TGTGCCAGCAGCTTAGATCCCCCGCCCAGGCAGTTCTTC. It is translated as CASSLDPPPRQFF.

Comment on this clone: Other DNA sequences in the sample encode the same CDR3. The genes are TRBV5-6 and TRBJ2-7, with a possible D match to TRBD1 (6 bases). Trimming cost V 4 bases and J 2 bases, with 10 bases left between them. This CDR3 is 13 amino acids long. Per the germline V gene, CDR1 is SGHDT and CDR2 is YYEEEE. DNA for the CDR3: TGTGCCAGCAGCGCCCAGGGGACCTACGAGCAGTACTTC. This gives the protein CASSAQGTYEQYF.